This T cell receptor (beta chain) was obtained from a study of CD8 T cells in ankylosing spondylitis (dated 2017 in TCRdb). Turning to the overall study: The study set out to find disease-linked TCR variants by profiling T cell receptor beta repertoires in ankylosing spondylitis patients and healthy donors. The full study cohort comprised 20 to 25 ankylosing spondylitis patients and 110 or so healthy donors. Peripheral blood samples were taken, and synovial fluid was additionally collected from ankylosing spondylitis patients. Points the paper makes about the study in general: Some motif variants were previously reported in synovial fluid and blood of reactive arthritis patients, suggesting common disease-initiation mechanisms. Significant enrichment of the disease-linked clones was reported in matched synovial fluid samples from ankylosing spondylitis patients. Blood from ankylosing spondylitis patients appeared to be characterized by a TCR beta motif composed of under 10 highly homologous amino acid variants. In peripheral blood, the disease-linked clones were found at relatively low frequencies and had a CD8+ phenotype.

Sequencing was carried out with an Illumina HiSeq 2500. TCR beta libraries were prepared by quantitative 5'-RACE with molecular barcodes. Processing in the source paper ran as follows. A new computational method, built on a probabilistic model of VDJ rearrangement, was used to identify disease-linked TCR variants. TCRdb applied fastp at Q25 and MiXCR to the public reads, then kept only in-frame beta chains. Entries are consolidated by CDR3 protein sequence, retaining the most common genes and DNA. In this record, the V and J calls reflect TCRdb's handling and not the investigators' own analysis. In this sample the table shows approximately 220,000 distinct CDR3 sequences, 15% to 20% of which occur a single time. The biggest ten clones account for about two fifths of the sample. From its cysteine to its phenylalanine, the CDR3 spans 13 amino acids. The DNA shown is the 39-base CDR3, in frame from base 1. The germline V gene (reference sequence) specifies LNHDA as CDR1 and SQIVND as CDR2. Between the V and J ends, shortened by 3 bases and 3 bases respectively, the junction contains 6 bases.

This clonotype has a handful of counts. Its antigen specificity is not known. No base quality information exists; no much larger clone differs at one position. The receptor was isolated from a male donor with ankylosing spondylitis. The sample consisted of blood, either unsorted or a sorted T cell fraction (not recorded which). The rearranged segments are TRBV19 and TRBJ2-1; no D gene is confidently identified. The base sequence is TGTGCCAGTAGTATCCCCGGCTACAATGAGCAGTTCTTC. Translated, it reads CASSIPGYNEQFF.